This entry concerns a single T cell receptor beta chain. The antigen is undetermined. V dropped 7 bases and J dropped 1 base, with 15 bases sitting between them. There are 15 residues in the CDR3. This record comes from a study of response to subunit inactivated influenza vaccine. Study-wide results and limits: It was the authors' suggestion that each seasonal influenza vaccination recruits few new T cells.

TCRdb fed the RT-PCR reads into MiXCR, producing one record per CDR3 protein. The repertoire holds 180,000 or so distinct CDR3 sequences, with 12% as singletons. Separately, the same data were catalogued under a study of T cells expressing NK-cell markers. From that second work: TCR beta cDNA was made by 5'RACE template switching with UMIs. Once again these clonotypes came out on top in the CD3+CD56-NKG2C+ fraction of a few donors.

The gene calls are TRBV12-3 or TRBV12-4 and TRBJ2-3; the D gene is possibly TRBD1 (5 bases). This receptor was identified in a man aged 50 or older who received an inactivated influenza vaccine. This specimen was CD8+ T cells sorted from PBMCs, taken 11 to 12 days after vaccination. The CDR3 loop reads CASTRTPFGTDTQYF. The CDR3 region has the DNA TGTGCCAGCACCCGGACACCGTTTGGCACAGATACGCAGTATTTT.